Sequencing of this TCR beta chain was carried out in a study of blood T cells in healthy people across ages. Overall study findings and caveats: Higher diversity and more naive CD4+ cells were features of long-lived donors, compared to aged donors. The fall in TCR beta diversity per million T cells was roughly linear with age.

A second 7 to 11 cycle PCR used barcoded and J-beta primers. Every sample returned 3 million or more CDR3-containing paired-end reads. TCRdb independently ran MiXCR on the 5' RACE reads; one entry per CDR3 protein. The sample has approximately 1,700,000 distinct CDR3 sequences, roughly 43% seen once. V lost 9 bases and J 6 bases, leaving 18 bases between the germline ends. The length of the CDR3 is 13 residues. Per germline, CDR1 ENHRY and CDR2 SYGVKD. Isolation yielded PBMCs, at least 6 million per sample, in every case. This clonotype came up a few times. No antigen is known for it. This chain connects TRBV10-3 to TRBJ2-7; either TRBD1 or TRBD2 may fit D (5 bases each). This TCR was recovered from a human donor in good health. The sequenced sample was blood. CDR3: CAINRDGRGEQYF. The CDR3 coding sequence is TGTGCCATTAACCGGGACGGCCGGGGCGAGCAGTACTTC.